This T cell receptor (beta chain) was recorded in a study of T cells in Graves' hyperthyroidism and ophthalmopathy. Whole-study findings and limits: Most thyroid clonotypes that were expanded above 0.001 also turned up in blood.

The cohort's ophthalmopathy patients, a group with duration under 3 months, had a Clinical Activity Score of at least 3 and a NOSPECS grade of at least 4. What was amplified from RNA transcripts were TCR beta CDR3 regions. A set of HTBI primers served as the primers for a first-round RT-PCR of the TCR CDR3. In TCRdb, the multiplex PCR reads were re-called with MiXCR into one record per CDR3 protein. The data contain under 350,000 distinct CDR3 sequences, approximately 14% of them singletons. This clonotype was detected ten times or more. No antigen is known for it. This TCR was sampled from a woman between 40 and 55 years old with Graves' ophthalmopathy. Input material: blood.

The CDR3 loop reads CASSDRTGSYEQYF. CDR3 nucleotides: TGTGCCAGCAGTGACCGAACAGGGAGCTACGAGCAGTACTTC. This sequence joins TRBV6-1 and TRBJ2-7; possibly TRBD1 for D (6 bases). In germline, CDR1 is MNHNS, CDR2 SASEGT. The ends were cut back, 3 bases at V and 3 bases at J, with 12 bases in the middle. This CDR3 is 14 amino acids long.